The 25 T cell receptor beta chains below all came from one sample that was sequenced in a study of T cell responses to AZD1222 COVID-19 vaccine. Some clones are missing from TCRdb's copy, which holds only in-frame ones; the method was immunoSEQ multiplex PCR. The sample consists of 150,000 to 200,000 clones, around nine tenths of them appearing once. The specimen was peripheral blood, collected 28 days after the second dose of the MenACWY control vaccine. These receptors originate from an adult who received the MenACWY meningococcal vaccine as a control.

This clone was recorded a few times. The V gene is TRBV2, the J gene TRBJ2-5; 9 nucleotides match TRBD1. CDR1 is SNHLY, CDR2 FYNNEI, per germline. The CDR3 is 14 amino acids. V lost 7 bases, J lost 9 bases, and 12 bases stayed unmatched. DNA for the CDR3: TGTGCCAGCACCAGAACAGGGGGCCAAGGGGCCCAGTACTTC. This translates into CASTRTGGQGAQYF.

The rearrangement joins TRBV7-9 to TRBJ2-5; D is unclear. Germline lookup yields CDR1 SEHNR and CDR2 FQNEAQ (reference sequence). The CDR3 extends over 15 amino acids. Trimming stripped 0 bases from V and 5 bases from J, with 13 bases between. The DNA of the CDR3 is TGTGCCAGCAGCTTAGCCCCGAGTCTCCAGGAGACCCAGTACTTC. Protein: CASSLAPSLQETQYF.

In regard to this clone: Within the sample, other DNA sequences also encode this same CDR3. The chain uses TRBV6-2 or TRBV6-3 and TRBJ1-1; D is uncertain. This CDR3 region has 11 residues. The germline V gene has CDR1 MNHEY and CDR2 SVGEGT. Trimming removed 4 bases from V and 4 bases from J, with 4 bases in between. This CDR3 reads CASSSLTEAFF. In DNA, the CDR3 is TGTGCCAGCAGTTCCCTCACTGAAGCTTTCTTT.

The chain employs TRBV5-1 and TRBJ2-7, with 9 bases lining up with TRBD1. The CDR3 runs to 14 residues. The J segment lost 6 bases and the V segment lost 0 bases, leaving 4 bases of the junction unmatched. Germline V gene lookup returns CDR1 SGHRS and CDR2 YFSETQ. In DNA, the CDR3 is TGCGCCAGCAGCTTGGCACAGGGGGCGGGCGAGCAGTACTTC. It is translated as CASSLAQGAGEQYF.

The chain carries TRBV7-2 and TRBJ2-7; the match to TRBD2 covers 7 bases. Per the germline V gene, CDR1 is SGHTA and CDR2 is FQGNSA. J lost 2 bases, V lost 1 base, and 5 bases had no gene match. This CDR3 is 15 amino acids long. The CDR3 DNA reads TGTGCCAGCAGCTTAGATGCTAGCGGCGCCTACGAGCAGTACTTC. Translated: CASSLDASGAYEQYF.

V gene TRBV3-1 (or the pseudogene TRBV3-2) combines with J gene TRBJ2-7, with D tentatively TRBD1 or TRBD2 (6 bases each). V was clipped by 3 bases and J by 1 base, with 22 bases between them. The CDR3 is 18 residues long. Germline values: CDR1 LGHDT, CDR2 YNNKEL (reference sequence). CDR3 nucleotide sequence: TGTGCCAGCAGCCATCGATCTTTCGGGGGCGGAATTTCCTACGAGCAGTACTTC. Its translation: CASSHRSFGGGISYEQYF.

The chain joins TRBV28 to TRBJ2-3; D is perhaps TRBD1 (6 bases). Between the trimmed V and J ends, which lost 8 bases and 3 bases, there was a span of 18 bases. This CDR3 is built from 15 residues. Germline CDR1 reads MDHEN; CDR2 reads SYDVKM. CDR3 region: CASQLPGVQTDTQYF. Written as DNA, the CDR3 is TGTGCCAGCCAGTTACCAGGGGTACAGACAGATACGCAGTATTTT.

The CDR3 nucleotides are TGCGCCAGCAGCTTAGCGACTAGCGGAGAGACCCAGTACTTC. Amino acid sequence: CASSLATSGETQYF. The chain recombines TRBV5-1 with TRBJ2-5, with 9 bases identical to TRBD2. Germline trimming cut 2 bases from V and 4 bases from J; bases unmatched to any gene: 3. The CDR3 length is 14 residues. Germline CDR1 and CDR2: SGHRS and YFSETQ.

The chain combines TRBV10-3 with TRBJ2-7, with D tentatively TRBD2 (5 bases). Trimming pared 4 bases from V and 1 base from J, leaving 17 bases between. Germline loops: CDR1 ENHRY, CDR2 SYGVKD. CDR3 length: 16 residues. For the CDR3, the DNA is TGTGCCATCAGTGGATTGACGAGGGTTAATTCCTACGAGCAGTACTTC. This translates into CAISGLTRVNSYEQYF.

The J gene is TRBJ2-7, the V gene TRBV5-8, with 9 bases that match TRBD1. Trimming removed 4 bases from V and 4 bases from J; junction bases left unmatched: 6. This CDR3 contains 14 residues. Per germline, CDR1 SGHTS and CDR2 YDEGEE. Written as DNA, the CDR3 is TGTGCCAGCAGCAACCGGGACAGGGCTTACGAGCAGTACTTC. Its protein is CASSNRDRAYEQYF.

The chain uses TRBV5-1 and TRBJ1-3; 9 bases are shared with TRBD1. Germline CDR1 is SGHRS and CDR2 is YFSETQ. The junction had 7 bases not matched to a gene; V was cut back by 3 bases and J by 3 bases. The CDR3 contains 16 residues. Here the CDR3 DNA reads TGCGCCAGCAGCTCACAGGGGGCGCAAGGTGGAAACACCATATATTTT. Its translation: CASSSQGAQGGNTIYF.

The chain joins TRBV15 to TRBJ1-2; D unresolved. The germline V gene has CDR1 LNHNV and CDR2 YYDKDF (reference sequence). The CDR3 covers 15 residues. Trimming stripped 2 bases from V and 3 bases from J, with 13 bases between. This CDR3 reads CATSRPTGQHYGYTF. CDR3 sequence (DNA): TGTGCCACCAGCAGACCCACCGGGCAGCACTATGGCTACACCTTC.

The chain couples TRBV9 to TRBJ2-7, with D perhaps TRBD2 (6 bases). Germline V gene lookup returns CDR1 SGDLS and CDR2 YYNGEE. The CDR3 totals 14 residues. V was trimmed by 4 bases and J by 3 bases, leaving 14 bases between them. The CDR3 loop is CASSSLLGSYEQYF. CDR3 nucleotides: TGTGCCAGCAGCTCCCTCCTCGGGAGCTACGAGCAGTACTTC.

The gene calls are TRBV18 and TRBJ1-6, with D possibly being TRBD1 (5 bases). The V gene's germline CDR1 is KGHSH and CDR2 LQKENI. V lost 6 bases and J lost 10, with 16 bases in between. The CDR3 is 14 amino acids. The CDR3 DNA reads TGTGCCAGCTCCCAGATTGCCGGGGACTCACCCCTCCACTTT. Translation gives CASSQIAGDSPLHF.

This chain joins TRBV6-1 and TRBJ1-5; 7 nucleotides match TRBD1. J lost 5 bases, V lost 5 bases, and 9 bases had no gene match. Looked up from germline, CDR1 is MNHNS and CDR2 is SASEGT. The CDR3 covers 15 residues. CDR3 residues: CASSQGGARDQPQHF. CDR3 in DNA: TGTGCCAGCAGTCAAGGGGGCGCAAGGGATCAGCCCCAGCATTTT.

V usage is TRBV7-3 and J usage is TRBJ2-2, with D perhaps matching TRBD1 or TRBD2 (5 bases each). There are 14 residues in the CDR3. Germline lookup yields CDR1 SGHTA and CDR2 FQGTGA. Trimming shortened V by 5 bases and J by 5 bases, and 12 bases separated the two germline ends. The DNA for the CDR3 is TGTGCCAGCAGCCCGGGACCATCGACCGGGGAGCTGTTTTTT. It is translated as CASSPGPSTGELFF.

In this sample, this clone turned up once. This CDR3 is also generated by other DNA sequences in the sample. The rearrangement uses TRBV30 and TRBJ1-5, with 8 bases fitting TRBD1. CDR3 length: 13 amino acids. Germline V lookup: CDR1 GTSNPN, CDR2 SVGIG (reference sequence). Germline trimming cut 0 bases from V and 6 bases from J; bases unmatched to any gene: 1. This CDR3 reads CAWSVQGGQPQHF. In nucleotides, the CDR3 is TGTGCCTGGAGTGTACAGGGGGGTCAGCCCCAGCATTTT.

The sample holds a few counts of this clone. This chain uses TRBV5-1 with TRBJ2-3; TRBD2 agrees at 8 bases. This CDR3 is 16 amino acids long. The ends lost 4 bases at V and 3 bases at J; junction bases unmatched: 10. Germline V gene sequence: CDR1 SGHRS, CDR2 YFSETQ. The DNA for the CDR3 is TGCGCCAGCAGCCGGTCGGTCGGGAGGGTGACAGATACGCAGTATTTT. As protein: CASSRSVGRVTDTQYF. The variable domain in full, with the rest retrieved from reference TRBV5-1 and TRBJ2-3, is KAGVTQTPRYLIKTRGQQVTLSCSPISGHRSVSWYQQTPGQGLQFLFEYFSETQRNKGNFPGRFSGRQFSNSRSEMNVSTLELGDSALYLCASSRSVGRVTDTQYFGPGTRLTVL.

CDR3 coding DNA: TGCGCCAGCAGCCCGGAGTTTACCTACAATGAGCAGTTCTTC. Its translation: CASSPEFTYNEQFF. This rearrangement joins TRBV5-1 to TRBJ2-1; D unresolved. This CDR3 is built from 14 residues. Germline CDR1 and CDR2: SGHRS and YFSETQ. V lost 4 bases to trimming and J lost 2 bases, with 10 bases between them.

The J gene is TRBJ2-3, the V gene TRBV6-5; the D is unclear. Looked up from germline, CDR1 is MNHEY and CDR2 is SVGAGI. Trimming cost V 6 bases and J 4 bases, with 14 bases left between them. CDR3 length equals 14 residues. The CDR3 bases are TGTGCCAGCAGGCGCGGTCGACACGCAGATACGCAGTATTTT. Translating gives CASRRGRHADTQYF.

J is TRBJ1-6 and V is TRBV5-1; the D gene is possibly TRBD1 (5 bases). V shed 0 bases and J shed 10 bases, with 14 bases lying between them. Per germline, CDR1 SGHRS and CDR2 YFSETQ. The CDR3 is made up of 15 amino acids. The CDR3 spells CASSLGAWGVSPLHF. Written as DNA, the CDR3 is TGCGCCAGCAGCTTGGGGGCTTGGGGGGTCTCACCCCTCCACTTT.

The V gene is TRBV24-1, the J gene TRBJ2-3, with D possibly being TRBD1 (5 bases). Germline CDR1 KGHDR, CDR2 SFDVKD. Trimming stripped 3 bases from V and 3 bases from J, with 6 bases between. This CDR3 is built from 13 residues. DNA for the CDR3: TGTGCCACCAGTGATAAGGGGACAGATACGCAGTATTTT. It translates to CATSDKGTDTQYF.

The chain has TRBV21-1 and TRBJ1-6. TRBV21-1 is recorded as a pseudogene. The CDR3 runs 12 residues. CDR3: CASSVGFSPLHF. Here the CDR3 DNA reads TGTGCCAGCAGCGTAGGGTTTTCACCCCTCCACTTT.

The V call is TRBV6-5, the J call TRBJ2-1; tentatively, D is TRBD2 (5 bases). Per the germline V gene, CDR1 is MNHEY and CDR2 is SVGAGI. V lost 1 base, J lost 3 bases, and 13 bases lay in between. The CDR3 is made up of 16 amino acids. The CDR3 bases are TGTGCCAGCAGTTACTATGACGGAGGTCTCTACAATGAGCAGTTCTTC. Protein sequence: CASSYYDGGLYNEQFF.

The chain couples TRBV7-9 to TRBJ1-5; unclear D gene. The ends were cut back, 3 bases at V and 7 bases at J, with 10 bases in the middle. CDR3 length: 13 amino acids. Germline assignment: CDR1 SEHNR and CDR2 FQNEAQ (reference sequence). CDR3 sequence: CASSFSEGQPQHF. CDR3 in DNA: TGTGCCAGCAGCTTTAGCGAAGGGCAGCCCCAGCATTTT.